Below, one TCR beta chain is given with its context. Its antigen is currently unknown. An end of the junction does not agree with germline; a read error may underlie this. The CDR3 contains 15 residues. Germline CDR1 SGHDT, CDR2 YYEEEE. Both 60 Vbeta primers and 13 Jbeta primers went into the PCR. Using immunoSEQ multiplex PCR, the repertoire was profiled, and TCRdb retains in-frame clones only, with some absent. The data contain approximately 190,000 clones, 81% of them singletons. The sample belongs to a study of cytomegalovirus exposure and HLA in healthy donors. Study-level information: Among several hundred genotyped donors, roughly 80% fell in the Caucasian-associated ancestry cluster. Overall study results and limits: Available immune exposure information was restricted to CMV serostatus only.

Each donor was healthy, and each was a bone marrow donor. The receptor's source is a man aged 45-65 years in good health and CMV-seronegative. V gene TRBV5-6 combines with J gene TRBJ2-2; possible D gene TRBD1, 6 bases. The sample consisted of PBMCs. The chain's CDR3 is CASSFGTMNTGELFF. CDR3 in DNA: TGTGCCAGCAGCTTCGGGACAATGAACACCGGAGAGCTGTTTTTT.